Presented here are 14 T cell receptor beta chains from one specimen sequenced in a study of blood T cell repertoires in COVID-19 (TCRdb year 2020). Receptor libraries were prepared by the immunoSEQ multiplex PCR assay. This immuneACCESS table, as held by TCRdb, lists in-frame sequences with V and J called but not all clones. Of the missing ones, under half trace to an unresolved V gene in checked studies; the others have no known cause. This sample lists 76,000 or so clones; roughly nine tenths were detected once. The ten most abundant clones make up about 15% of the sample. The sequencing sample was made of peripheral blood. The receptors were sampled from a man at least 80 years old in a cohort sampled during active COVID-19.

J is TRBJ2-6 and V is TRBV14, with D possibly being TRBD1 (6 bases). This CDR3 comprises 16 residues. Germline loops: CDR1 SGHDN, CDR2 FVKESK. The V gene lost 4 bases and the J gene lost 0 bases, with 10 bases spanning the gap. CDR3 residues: CASSPGDGSGANVLTF. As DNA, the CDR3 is TGTGCCAGCAGCCCAGGGGACGGCTCTGGGGCCAACGTCCTGACTTTC.

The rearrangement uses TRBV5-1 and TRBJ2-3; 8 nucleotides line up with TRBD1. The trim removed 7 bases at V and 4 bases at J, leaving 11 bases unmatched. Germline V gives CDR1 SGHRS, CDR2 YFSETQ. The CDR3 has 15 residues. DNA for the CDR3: TGCGCCAGCCGTCCCGGACAGGGAAGCGCAGATACGCAGTATTTT. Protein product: CASRPGQGSADTQYF.

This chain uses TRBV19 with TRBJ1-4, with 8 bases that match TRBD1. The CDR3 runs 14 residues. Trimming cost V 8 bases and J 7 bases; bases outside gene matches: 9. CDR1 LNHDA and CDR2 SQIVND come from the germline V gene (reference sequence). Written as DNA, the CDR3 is TGTGCCAGTCGCAAGACAGGGGATGTTGAAAAACTGTTTTTT. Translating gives CASRKTGDVEKLFF.

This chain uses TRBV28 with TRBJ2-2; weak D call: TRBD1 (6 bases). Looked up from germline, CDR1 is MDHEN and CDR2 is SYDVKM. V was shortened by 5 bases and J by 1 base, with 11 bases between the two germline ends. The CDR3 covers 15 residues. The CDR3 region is CASSRDIGNTGELFF. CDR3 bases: TGTGCCAGCAGTCGGGACATAGGGAACACCGGGGAGCTGTTTTTT.

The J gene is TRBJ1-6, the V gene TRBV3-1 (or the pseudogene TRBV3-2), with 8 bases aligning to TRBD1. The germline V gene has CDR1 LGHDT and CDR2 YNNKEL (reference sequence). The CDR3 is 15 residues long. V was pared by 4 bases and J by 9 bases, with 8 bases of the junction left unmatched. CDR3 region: CASSPSQGAGSPLHF. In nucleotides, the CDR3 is TGTGCCAGCAGCCCCTCCCAGGGGGCCGGTTCACCCCTCCACTTT.

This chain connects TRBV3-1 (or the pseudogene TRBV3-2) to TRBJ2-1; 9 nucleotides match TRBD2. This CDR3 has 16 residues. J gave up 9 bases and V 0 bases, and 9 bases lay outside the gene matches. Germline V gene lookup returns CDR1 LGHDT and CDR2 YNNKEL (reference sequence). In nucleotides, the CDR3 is TGTGCCAGCAGCCAAGATCACGGCGGGGGGGCAGGTGAGCAGTTCTTC. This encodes CASSQDHGGGAGEQFF.

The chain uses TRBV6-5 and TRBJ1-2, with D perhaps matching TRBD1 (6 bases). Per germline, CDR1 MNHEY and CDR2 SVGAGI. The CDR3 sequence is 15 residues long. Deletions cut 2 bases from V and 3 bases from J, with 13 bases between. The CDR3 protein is CASSYDTGSDYGYTF. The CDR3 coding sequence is TGTGCCAGCAGTTACGACACAGGGTCCGACTATGGCTACACCTTC.

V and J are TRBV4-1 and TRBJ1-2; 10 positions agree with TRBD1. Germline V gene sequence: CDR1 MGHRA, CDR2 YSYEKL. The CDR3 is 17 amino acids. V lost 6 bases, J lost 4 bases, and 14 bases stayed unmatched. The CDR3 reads CASRTWDRGALPYGYTF. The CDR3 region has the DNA TGCGCCAGCAGGACCTGGGACAGGGGAGCCCTACCCTATGGCTACACCTTC.

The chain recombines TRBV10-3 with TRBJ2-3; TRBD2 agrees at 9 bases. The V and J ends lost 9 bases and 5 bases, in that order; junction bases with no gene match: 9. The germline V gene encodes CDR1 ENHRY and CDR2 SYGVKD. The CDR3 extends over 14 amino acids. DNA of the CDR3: TGTGCCATTAGGACTAGCGCCTCACAAGATACGCAGTATTTT. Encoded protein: CAIRTSASQDTQYF.

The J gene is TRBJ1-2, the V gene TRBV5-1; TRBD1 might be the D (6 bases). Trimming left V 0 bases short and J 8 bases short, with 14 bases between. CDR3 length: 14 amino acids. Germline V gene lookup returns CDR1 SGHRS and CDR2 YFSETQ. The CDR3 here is CASSLEDSLGGYTF. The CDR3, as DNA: TGCGCCAGCAGCTTGGAGGACAGCCTCGGGGGCTACACCTTC.

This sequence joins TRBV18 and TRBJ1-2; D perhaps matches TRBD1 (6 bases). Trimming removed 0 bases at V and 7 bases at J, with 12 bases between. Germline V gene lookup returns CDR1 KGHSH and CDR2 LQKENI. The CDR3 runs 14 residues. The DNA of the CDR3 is TGTGCCAGCTCACCACCACCAGGGGTAGCTGGCTACACCTTC. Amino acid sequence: CASSPPPGVAGYTF.

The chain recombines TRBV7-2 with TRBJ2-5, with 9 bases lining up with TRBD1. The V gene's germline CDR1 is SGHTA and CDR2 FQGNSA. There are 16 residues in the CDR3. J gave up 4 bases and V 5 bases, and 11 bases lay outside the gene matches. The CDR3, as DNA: TGTGCCAGCAGCCCCTACGTACAGGGGGCGGGAGAGACCCAGTACTTC. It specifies CASSPYVQGAGETQYF.

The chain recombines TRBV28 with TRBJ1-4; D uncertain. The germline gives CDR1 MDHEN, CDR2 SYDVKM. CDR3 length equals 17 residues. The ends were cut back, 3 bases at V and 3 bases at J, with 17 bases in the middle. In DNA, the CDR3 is TGTGCCAGCAGTTTTTCTACCGGGGTTGGTCCTAATGAAAAACTGTTTTTT. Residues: CASSFSTGVGPNEKLFF.

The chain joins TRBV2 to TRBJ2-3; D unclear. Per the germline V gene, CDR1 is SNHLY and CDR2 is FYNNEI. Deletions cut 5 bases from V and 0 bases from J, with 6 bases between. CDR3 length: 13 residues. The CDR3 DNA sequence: TGTGCCAGCAGTCGCGGTAGCACAGATACGCAGTATTTT. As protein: CASSRGSTDTQYF.